This TCR beta chain was documented in a study of shared clonotypes between healthy human individuals. Study-level points and caveats: The study generally estimated greater richness for naive than memory subsets.

Germline CDR1 reads SGHRS; CDR2 reads YFSETQ. This CDR3 region has 15 residues. Trimming took 1 base from V and 0 from J, leaving 11 bases between them. Assay: immunoSEQ multiplex PCR; the TCRdb copy retains only in-frame clones and omits some. The repertoire has fewer than 2.5 million clones, more than 85% of them found once; the top ten carry approximately 0.36%. A note on this clone: The antigen is unknown.

Both subsets, CD45RA+ naive and CD45RA-negative memory, were split from the CD4+ cells. Sequenced input: naive CD4+ T cells from PBMCs. Described subset: CD45RA+ positively selected. The receptor comes from a man in his late teens or twenties in good health. Some clones in this sample may be carry-over from other donors' samples. V gene TRBV5-1 combines with J gene TRBJ2-7; possibly TRBD1 or TRBD2 for D (5 bases each). The CDR3 sequence: CASSLRLGTSYEQYF. In DNA form, the CDR3 reads TGCGCCAGCAGCTTGCGGCTGGGGACCTCCTACGAGCAGTACTTC.